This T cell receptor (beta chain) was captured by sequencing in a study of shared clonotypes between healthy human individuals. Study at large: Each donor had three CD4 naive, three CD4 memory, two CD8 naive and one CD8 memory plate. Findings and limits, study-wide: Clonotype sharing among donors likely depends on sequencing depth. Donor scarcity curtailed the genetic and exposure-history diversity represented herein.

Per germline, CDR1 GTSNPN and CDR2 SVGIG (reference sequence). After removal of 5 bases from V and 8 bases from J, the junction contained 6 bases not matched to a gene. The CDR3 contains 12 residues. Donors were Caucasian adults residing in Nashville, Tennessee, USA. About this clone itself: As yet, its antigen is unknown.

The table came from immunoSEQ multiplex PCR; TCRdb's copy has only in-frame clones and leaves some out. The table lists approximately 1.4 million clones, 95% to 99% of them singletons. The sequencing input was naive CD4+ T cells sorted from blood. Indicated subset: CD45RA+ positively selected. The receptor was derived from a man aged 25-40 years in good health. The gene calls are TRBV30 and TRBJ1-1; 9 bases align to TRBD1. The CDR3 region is CAWEWGTGEAFF. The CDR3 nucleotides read TGTGCCTGGGAATGGGGGACAGGGGAAGCTTTCTTT.